This T cell receptor beta chain appears in the sequencing data of a study of cytomegalovirus exposure and HLA in healthy donors. From germline, CDR1 is SGHNT and CDR2 YYREEE (reference sequence). V dropped 4 bases and J dropped 6 bases, with 19 bases sitting between them. CDR3 length: 15 amino acids. Vbeta (60) and Jbeta (13) primers were used in the PCR. The data were produced by immunoSEQ multiplex PCR, yet TCRdb's version contains in-frame clones alone and is incomplete. The sample has some 140,000 clones; 60% to 85% are singletons. The chain joins TRBV5-4 to TRBJ1-2, with D perhaps TRBD1 (5 bases). This TCR came from a female donor in good health and CMV-seropositive. Sequencing input: PBMCs. The CDR3 DNA reads as TGTGCCAGCAGCCTGATATGGGGGGGTCGGGATGGCTACACCTTC. It codes for CASSLIWGGRDGYTF.